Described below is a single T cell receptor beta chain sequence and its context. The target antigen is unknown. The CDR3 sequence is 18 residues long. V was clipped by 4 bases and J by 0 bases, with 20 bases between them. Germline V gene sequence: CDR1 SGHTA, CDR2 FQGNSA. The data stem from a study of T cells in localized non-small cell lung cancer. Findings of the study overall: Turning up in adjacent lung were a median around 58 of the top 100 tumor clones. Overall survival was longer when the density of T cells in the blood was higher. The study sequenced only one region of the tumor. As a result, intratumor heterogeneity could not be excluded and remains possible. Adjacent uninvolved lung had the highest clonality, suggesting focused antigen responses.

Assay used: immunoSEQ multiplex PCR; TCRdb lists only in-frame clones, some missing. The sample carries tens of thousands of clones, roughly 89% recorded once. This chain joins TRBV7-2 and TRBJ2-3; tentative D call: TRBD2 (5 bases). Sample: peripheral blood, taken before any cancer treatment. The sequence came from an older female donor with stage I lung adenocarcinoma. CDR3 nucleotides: TGTGCCAGCAGCTCCCGTACGGCGGGTGAAGCTAGCACAGATACGCAGTATTTT. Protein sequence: CASSSRTAGEASTDTQYF. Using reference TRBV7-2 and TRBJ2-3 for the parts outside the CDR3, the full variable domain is GAGVSQSPSNKVTEKGKDVELRCDPISGHTALYWYRQSLGQGLEFLIYFQGNSAPDKSGLPSDRFSAERTGGSVSTLTIQRTQQEDSAVYLCASSSRTAGEASTDTQYFGPGTRLTVL.